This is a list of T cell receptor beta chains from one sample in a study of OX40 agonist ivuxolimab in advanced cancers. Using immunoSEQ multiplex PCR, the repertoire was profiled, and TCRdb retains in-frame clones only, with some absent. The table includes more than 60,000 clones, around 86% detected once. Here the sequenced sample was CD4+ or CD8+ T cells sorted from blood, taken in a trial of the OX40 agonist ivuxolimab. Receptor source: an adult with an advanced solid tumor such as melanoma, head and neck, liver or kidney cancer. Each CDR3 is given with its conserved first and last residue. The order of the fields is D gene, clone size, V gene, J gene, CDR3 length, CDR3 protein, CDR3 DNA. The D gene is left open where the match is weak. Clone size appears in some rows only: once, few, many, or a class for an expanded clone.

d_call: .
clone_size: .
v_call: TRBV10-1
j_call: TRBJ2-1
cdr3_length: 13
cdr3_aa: CASSEDPNNEQFF
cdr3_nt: TGCGCCAGCAGTGAGGACCCCAACAATGAGCAGTTCTTC

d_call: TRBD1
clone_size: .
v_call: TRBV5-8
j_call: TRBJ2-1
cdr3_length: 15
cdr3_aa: CASSAPGQVGNEQFF
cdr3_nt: TGTGCCAGCAGCGCTCCGGGACAGGTCGGCAATGAGCAGTTCTTC

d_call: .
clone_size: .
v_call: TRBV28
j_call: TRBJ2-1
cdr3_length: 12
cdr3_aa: CASRADSGVQFF
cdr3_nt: TGTGCCAGCAGGGCCGACTCAGGGGTGCAGTTCTTC

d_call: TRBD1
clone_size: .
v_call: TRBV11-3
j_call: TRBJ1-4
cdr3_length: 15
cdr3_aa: CASSSRDRANEKLFF
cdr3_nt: TGTGCCAGCAGCTCCCGGGACAGGGCGAATGAAAAACTGTTTTTT

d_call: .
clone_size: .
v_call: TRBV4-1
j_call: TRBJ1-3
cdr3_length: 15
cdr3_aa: CASSQAASSGNTIYF
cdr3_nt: TGCGCCAGCAGCCAAGCAGCCAGCTCTGGAAACACCATATATTTT

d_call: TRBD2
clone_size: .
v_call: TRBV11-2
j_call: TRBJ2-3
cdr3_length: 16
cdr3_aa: CASSFLAGGPTDTQYF
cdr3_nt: TGTGCCAGCAGCTTTTTAGCGGGAGGGCCCACAGATACGCAGTATTTT

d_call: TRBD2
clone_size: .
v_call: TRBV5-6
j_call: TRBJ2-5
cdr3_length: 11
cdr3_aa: CASSVGTSQYF
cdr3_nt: TGTGCCAGCAGCGTAGGGACTAGTCAGTACTTC

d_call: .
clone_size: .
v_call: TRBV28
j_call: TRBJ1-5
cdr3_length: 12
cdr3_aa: CASTQKGLHQHF
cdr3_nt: TGTGCCAGCACCCAAAAGGGACTTCACCAGCATTTT

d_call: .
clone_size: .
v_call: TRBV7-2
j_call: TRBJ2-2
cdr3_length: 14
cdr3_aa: CASSFQRATGELFF
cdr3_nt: TGTGCCAGCAGCTTCCAGCGGGCCACCGGGGAGCTGTTTTTT

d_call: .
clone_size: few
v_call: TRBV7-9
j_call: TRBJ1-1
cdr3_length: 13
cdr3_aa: CASSLGDRPEAFF
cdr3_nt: TGTGCCAGCAGCTTAGGGGATCGACCTGAAGCTTTCTTT

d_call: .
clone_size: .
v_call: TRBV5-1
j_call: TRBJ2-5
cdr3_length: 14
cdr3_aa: CASSLGALQETQYF
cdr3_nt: TGCGCCAGCAGCCTTGGAGCGCTACAAGAGACCCAGTACTTC

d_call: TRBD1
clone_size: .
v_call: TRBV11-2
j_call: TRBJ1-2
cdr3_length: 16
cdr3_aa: CASSLTYGQGAYGYTF
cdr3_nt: TGTGCCAGCAGCTTAACCTACGGACAGGGGGCCTATGGCTACACCTTC

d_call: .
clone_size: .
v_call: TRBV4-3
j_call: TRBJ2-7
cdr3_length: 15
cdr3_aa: CASSQEAKRAYEQYF
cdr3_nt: TGCGCCAGCAGCCAAGAAGCGAAAAGGGCCTACGAGCAGTACTTC

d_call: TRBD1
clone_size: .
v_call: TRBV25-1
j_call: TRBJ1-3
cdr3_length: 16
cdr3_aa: CASSGRDRISGNTIYF
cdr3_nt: TGTGCCAGCAGTGGGCGGGACAGGATCTCTGGAAACACCATATATTTT

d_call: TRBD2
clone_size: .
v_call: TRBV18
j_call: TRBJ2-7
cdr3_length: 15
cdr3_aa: CASSPGGRETYEQYF
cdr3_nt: TGTGCCAGCTCACCTGGCGGGAGGGAAACCTACGAGCAGTACTTC

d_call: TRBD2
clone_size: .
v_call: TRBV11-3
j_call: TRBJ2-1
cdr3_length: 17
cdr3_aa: CASSYGTSGSSYNEQFF
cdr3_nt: TGTGCCAGCAGCTATGGGACTAGCGGGAGCTCCTACAATGAGCAGTTCTTC

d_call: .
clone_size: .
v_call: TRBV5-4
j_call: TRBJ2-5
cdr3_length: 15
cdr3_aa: CASSPQTGQGETQYF
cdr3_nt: TGTGCCAGCAGCCCCCAGACAGGTCAGGGGGAGACCCAGTACTTC

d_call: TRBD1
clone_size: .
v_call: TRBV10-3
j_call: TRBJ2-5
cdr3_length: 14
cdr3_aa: CAISDHGQGETQYF
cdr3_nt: TGTGCCATCAGCGACCACGGACAGGGAGAGACCCAGTACTTC

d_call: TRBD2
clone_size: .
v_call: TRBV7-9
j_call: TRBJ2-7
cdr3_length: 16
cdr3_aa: CASSPLTSGSSYEQYF
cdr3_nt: TGTGCCAGCAGCCCTCTGACTAGCGGGAGCTCCTACGAGCAGTACTTC

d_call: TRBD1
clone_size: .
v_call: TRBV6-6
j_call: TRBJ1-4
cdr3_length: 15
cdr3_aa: CASSSRGQGAEKLFF
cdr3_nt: TGTGCCAGCAGTTCCCGGGGGCAGGGGGCCGAAAAACTGTTTTTT

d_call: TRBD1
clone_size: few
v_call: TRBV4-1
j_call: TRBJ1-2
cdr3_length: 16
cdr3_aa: CASRGYRQGLAYGYTF
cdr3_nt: TGCGCCAGCAGGGGGTACCGACAGGGGCTCGCCTATGGCTACACCTTC

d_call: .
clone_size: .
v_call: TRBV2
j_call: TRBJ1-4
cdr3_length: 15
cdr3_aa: CASSGAGQGYEKLFF
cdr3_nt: TGTGCCAGCAGTGGGGCAGGCCAAGGGTATGAAAAACTGTTTTTT

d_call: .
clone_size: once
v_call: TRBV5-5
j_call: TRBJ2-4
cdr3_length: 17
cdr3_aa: CASSYGDQRIAKNIQYF
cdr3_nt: TGTGCCAGCAGCTACGGAGATCAGAGGATAGCCAAAAACATTCAGTACTTC